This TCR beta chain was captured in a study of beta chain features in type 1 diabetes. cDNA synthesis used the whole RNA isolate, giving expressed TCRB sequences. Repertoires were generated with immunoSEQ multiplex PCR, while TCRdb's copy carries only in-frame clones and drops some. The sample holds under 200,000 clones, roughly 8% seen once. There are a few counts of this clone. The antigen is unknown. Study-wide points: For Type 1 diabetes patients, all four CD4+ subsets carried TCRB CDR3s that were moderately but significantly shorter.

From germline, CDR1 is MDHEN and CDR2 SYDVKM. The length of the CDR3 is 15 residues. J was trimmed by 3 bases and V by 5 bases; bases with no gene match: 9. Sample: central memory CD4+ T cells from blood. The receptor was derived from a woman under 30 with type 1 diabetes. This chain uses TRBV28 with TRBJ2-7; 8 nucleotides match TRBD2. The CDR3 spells CASSPALAGSYEQYF. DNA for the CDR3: TGTGCCAGCAGTCCCGCCTTAGCGGGAAGCTACGAGCAGTACTTC.